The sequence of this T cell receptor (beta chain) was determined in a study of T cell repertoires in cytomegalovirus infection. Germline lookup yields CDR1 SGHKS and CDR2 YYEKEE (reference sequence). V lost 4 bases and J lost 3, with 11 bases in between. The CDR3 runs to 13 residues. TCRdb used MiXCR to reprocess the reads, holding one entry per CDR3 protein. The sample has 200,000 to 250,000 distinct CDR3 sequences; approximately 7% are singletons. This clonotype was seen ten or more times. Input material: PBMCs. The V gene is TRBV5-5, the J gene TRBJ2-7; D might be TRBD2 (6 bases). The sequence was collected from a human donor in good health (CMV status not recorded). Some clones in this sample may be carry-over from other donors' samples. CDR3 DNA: TGTGCCAGCAGCGGGGGGACCAACTACGAGCAGTACTTC. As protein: CASSGGTNYEQYF.